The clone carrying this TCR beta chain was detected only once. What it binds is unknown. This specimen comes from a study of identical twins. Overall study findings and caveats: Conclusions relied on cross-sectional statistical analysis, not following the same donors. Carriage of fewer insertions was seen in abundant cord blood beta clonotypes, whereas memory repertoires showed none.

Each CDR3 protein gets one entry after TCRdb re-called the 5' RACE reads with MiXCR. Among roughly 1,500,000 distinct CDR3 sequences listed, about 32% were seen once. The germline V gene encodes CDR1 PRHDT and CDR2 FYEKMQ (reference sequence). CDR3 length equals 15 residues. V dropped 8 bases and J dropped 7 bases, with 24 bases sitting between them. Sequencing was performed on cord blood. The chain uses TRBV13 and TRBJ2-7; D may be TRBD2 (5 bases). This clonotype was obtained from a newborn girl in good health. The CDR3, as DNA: TGTGCCAGCCAATATGGGAGCTCCTTCTACAATGAGCAGTACTTC. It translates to CASQYGSSFYNEQYF.